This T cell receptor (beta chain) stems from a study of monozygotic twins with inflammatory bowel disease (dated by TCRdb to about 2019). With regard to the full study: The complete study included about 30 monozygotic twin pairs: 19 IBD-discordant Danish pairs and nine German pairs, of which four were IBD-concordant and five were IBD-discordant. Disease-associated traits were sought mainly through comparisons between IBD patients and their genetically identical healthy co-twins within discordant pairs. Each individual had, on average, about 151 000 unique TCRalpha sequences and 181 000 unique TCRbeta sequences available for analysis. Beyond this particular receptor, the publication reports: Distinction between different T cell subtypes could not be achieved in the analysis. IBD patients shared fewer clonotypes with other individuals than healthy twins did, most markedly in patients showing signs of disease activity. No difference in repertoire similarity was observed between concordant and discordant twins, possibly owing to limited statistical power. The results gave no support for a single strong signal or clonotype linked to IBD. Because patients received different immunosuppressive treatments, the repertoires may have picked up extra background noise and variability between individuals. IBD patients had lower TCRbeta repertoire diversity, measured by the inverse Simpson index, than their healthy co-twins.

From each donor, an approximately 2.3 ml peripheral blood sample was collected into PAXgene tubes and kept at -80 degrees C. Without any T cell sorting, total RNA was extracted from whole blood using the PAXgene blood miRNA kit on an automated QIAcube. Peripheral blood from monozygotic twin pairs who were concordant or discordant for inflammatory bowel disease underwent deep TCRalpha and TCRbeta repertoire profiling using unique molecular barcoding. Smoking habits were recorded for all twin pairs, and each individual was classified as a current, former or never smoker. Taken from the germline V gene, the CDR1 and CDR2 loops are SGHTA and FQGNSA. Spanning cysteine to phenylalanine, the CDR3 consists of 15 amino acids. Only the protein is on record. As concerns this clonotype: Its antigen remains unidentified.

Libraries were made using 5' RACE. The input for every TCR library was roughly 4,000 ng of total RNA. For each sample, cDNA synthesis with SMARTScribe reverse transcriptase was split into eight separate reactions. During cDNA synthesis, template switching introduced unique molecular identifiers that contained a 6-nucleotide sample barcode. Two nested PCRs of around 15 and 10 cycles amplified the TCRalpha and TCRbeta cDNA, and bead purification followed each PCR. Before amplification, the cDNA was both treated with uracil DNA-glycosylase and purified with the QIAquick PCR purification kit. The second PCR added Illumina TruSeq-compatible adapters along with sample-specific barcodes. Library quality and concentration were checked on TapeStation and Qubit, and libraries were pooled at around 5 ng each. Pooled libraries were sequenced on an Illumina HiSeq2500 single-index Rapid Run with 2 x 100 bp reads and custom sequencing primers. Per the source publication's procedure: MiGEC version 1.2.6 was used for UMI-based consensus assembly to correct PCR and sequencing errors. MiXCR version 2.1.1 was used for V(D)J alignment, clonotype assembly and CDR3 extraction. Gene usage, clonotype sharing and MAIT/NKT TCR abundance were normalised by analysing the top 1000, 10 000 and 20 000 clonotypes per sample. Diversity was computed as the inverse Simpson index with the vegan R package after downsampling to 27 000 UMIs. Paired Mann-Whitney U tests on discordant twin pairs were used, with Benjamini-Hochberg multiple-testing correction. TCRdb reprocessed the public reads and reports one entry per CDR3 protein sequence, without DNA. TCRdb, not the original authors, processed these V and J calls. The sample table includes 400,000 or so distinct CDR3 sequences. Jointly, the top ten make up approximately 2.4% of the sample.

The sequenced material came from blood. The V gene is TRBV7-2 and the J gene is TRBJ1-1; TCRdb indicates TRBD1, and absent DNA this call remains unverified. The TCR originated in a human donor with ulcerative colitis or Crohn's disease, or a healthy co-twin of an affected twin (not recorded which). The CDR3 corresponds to CASSTRDRGNTEAFF.